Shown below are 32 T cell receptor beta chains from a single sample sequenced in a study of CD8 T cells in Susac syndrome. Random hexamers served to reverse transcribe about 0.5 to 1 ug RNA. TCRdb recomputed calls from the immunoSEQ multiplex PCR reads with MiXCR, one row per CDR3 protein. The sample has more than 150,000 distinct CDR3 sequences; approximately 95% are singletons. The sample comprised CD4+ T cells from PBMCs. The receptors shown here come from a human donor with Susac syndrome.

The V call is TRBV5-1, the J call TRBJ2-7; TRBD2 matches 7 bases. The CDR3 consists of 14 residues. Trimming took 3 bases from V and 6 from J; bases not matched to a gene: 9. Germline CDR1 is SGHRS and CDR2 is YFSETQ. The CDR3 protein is CASSYPSGGSEQYF. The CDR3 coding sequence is TGCGCCAGCAGCTACCCTAGCGGCGGCAGCGAGCAGTACTTC.

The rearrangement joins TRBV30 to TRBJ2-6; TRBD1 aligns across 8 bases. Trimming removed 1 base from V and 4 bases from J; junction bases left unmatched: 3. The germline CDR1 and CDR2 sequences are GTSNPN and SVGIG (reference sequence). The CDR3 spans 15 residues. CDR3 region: CAWSGTGFGANVLTF. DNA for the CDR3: TGTGCCTGGAGTGGGACAGGGTTCGGGGCCAACGTCCTGACTTTC.

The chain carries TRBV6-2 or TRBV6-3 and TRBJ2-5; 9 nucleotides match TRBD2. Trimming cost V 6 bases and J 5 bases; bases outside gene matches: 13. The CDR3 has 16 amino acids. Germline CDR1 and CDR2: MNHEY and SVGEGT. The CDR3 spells CASSPGGGRAQETQYF. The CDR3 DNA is TGTGCCAGCAGCCCGGGGGGCGGGAGGGCTCAGGAGACCCAGTACTTC.

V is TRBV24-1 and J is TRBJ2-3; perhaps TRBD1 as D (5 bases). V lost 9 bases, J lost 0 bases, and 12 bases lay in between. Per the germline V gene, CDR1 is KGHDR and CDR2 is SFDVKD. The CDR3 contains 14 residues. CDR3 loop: CATGDSPSTDTQYF. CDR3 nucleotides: TGTGCCACCGGCGACAGTCCTAGCACAGATACGCAGTATTTT.

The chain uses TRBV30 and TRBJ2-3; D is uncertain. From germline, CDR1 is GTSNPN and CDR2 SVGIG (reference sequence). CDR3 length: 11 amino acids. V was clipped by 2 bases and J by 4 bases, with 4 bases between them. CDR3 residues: CAWSRADTQYF. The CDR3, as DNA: TGTGCCTGGAGTAGGGCAGATACGCAGTATTTT.

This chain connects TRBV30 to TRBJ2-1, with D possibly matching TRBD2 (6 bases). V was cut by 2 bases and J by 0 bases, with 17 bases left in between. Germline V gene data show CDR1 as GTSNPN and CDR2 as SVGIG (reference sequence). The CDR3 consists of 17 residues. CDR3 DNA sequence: TGTGCCTGGAGTACCCGGATCGATAGCGGCTCCTACAATGAGCAGTTCTTC. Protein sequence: CAWSTRIDSGSYNEQFF.

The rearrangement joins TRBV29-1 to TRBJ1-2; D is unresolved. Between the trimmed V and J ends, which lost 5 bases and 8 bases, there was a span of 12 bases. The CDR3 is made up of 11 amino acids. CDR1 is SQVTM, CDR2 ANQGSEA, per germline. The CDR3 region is CSVPNGGGYTF. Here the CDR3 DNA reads TGCAGCGTTCCAAACGGCGGGGGCTACACCTTC.

This chain's CDR3 is CASRNLGTDTQYF. The CDR3 bases are TGCGCCAGCAGGAACCTGGGCACAGATACGCAGTATTTT. The chain combines TRBV5-1 with TRBJ2-3; D uncertain. The CDR3 is 13 amino acids. CDR1 and CDR2 (germline): SGHRS, YFSETQ. Trimming shortened V by 5 bases and J by 1 base, and 8 bases separated the two germline ends.

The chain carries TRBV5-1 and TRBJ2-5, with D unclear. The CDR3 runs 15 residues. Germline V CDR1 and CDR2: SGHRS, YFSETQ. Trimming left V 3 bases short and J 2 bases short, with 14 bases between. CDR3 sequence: CASSSRGVGQETQYF. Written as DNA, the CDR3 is TGCGCCAGCAGCTCCAGAGGAGTTGGGCAAGAGACCCAGTACTTC.

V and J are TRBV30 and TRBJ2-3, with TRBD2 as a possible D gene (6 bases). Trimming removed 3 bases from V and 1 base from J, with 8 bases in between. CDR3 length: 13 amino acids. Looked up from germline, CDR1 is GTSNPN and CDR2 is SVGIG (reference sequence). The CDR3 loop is CAWSTGGTDTQYF. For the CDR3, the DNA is TGTGCCTGGAGCACGGGAGGCACAGATACGCAGTATTTT.

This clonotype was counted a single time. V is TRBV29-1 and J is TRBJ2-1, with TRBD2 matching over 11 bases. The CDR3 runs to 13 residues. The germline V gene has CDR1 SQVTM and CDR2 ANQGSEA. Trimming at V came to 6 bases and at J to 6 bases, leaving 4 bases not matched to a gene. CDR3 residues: CSVRLAGTNEQFF. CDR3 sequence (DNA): TGCAGCGTCCGACTAGCGGGGACCAATGAGCAGTTCTTC.

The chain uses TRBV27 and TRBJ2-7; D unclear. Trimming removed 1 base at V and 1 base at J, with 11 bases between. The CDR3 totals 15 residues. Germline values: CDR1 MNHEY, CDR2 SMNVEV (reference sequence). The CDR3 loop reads CASSLFAVTSYEQYF. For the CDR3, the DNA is TGTGCCAGCAGTTTATTTGCGGTGACTTCCTACGAGCAGTACTTC.

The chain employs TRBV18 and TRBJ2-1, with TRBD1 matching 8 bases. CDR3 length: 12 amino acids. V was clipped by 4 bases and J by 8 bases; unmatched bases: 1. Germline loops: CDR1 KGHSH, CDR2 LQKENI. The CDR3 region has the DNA TGTGCCAGCTCACTACAGGGGGATGAGCAGTTCTTC. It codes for CASSLQGDEQFF.

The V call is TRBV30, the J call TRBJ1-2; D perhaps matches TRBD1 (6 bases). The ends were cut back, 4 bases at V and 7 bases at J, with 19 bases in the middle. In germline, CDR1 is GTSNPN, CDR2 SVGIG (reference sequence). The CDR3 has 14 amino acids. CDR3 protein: CAWTGGGIVRGYTF. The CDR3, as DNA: TGTGCCTGGACTGGGGGCGGAATAGTTCGTGGCTACACCTTC.

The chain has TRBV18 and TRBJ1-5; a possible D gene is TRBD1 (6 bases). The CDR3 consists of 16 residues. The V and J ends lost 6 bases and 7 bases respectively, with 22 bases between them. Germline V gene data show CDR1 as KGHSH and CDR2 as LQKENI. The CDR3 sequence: CASSHRSGGIEQPQHF. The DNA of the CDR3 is TGTGCCAGCTCGCACCGTAGCGGGGGCATTGAGCAGCCCCAGCATTTT.

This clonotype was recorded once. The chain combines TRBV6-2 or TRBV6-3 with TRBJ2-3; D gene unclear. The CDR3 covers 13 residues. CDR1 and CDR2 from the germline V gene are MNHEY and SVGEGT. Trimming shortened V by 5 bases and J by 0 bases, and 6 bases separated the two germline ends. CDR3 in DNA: TGTGCCAGCAGTGAGGATAGCACAGATACGCAGTATTTT. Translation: CASSEDSTDTQYF.

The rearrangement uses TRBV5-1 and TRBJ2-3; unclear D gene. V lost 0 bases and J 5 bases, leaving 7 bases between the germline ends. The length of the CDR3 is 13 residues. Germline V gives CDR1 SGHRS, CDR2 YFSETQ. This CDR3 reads CASSLGRRDTQYF. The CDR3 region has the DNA TGCGCCAGCAGCTTGGGGCGCAGAGATACGCAGTATTTT.

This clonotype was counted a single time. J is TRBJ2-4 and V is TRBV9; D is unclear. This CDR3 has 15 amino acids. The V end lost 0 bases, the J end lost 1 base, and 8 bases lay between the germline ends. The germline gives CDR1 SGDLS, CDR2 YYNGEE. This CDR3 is CASSVEPKAKNIQYF. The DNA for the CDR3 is TGTGCCAGCAGCGTAGAGCCCAAGGCCAAAAACATTCAGTACTTC.

Written as DNA, the CDR3 is TGTGCCAGCTTTGGAGGGGACAGCAGAGAGACCCAGTACTTC. Translation: CASFGGDSRETQYF. The chain combines TRBV3-1 with TRBJ2-5; D may be TRBD1 (7 bases). Germline lookup yields CDR1 LGHDT and CDR2 YNNKEL (reference sequence). Deletions cut 8 bases from V and 4 bases from J, with 17 bases between. The CDR3 is 14 residues long.

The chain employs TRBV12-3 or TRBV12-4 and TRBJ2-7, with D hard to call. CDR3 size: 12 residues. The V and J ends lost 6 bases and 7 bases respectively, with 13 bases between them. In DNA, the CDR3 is TGTGCCAGCAGCCTGCGCGTGGGAGAGCAGTACTTC. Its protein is CASSLRVGEQYF.

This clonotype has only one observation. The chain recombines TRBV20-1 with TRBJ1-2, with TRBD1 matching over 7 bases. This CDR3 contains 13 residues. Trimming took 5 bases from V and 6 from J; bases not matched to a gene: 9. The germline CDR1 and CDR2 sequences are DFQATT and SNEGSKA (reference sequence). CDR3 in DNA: TGCAGTGCTGAGGCGCAGGGGGGGAATGGCTACACCTTC. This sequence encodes CSAEAQGGNGYTF.

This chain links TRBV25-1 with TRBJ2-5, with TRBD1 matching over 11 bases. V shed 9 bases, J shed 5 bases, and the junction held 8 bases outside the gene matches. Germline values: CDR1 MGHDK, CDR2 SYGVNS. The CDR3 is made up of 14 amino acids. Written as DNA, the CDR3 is TGTGCCAGTACCAGGACAGGGGGCGTGGAGACCCAGTACTTC. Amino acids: CASTRTGGVETQYF.

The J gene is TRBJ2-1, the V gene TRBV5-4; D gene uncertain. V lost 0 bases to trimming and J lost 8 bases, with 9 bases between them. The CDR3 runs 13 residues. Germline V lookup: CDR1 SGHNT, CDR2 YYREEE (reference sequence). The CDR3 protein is CASSLVSVDEQFF. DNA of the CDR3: TGTGCCAGCAGCTTGGTGTCCGTGGATGAGCAGTTCTTC.

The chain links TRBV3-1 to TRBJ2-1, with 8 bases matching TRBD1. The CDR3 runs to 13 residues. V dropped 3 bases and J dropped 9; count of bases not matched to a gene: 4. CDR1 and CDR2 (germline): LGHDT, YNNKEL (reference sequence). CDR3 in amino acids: CASSHSDRAEQFF. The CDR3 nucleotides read TGTGCCAGCAGCCACTCGGACAGGGCTGAGCAGTTCTTC.

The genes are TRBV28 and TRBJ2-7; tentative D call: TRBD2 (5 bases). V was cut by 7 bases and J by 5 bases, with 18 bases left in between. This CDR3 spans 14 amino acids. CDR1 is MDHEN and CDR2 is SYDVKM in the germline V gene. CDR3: CASKRDGKINEQYF. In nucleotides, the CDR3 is TGTGCCAGCAAACGCGACGGGAAGATTAACGAGCAGTACTTC.

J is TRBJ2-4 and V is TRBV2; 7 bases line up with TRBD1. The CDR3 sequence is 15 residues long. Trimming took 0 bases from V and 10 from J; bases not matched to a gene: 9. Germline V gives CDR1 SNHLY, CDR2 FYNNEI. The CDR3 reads CASSEARDSWGIQYF. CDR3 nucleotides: TGTGCCAGCAGTGAAGCGAGGGACAGTTGGGGAATTCAGTACTTC.

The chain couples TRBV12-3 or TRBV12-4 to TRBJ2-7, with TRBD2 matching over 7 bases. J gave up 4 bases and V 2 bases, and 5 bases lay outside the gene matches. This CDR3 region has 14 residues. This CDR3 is CASSLTGGPYEQYF. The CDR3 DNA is TGTGCCAGCAGTTTAACGGGGGGACCGTACGAGCAGTACTTC.

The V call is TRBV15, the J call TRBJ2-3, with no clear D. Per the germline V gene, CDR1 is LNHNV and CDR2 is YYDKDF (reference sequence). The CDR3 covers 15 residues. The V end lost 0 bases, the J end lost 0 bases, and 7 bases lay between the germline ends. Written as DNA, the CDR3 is TGTGCCACCAGCAGAGATCCGGCAAGCACAGATACGCAGTATTTT. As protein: CATSRDPASTDTQYF.

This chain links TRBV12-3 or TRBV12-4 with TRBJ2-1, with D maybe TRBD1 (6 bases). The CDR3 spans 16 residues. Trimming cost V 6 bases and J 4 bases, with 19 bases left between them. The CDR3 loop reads CASSPARGPGYNEQFF. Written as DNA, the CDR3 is TGTGCCAGCAGCCCCGCCAGGGGCCCGGGGTACAATGAGCAGTTCTTC.

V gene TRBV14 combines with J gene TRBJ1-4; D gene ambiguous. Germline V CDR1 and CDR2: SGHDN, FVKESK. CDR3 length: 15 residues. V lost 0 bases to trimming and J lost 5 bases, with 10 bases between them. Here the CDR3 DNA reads TGTGCCAGCAGCCAAGATTTAAGGGAGAATGAAAAACTGTTTTTT. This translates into CASSQDLRENEKLFF.

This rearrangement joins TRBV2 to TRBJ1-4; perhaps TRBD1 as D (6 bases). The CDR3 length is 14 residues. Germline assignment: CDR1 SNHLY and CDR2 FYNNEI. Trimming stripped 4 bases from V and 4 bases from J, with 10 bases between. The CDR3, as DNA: TGTGCCAGCAGTGCTCAGGGGTATAATGAAAAACTGTTTTTT. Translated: CASSAQGYNEKLFF. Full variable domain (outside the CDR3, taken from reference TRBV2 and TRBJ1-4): EPEVTQTPSHQVTQMGQEVILRCVPISNHLYFYWYRQILGQKVEFLVSFYNNEISEKSEIFDDQFSVERPDGSNFTLKIRSTKLEDSAMYFCASSAQGYNEKLFFGSGTQLSVL.

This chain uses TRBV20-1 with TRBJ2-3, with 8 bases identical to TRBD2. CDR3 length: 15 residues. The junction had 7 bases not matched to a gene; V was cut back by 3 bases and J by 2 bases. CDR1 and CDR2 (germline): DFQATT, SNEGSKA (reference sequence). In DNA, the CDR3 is TGCAGTGCTAGTCCCCTAGCGGGCGCCACAGATACGCAGTATTTT. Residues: CSASPLAGATDTQYF.